This T cell receptor (beta chain) was identified during a study of persistence of HIV-infected CD4 T cells. Study details: Median time on suppressive ART was around 8 years.

Overlapping HIV-1 Gag 15-mer peptides at around 0.91 ug per peptide per mL were used. CD40L-negative CD69-negative CD45RO-high memory CD4+ T cells were sorted as populations depleted of antigen-responding cells. CD8+ T cells were removed from PBMCs prior to stimulation. This CDR3 is built from 10 residues. CDR1 DFQATT and CDR2 SNEGSKA come from the germline V gene (reference sequence). The V gene lost 3 bases and the J gene lost 13 bases, with 12 bases spanning the gap. The immunoSEQ assay was version 4, run in survey mode. Genomic DNA was diluted to 10 ng/uL, up to 1 ug per sample. TCRdb keeps only in-frame clones here, not all; method: immunoSEQ multiplex PCR. The sample carries 30,000 to 40,000 clones, 82% recorded once. Remarks on this clone: Antigen: not known.

The study, taken as a whole, reports: CMV- and Gag-responding cells had lower TCRbeta richness than CD3/CD28-responding cells.

This sequence was found in an adult woman with HIV who was CMV-seropositive. V usage is TRBV20-1 and J usage is TRBJ1-2, with D possibly being TRBD1 (5 bases). This specimen consisted of CD4+ T cells sorted from PBMCs after roughly 18-hour stimulation, obtained from a patient who received antiretroviral therapy. The CDR3 region has the DNA TGCAGTGCTAGTGAGGGGCGAGTCACCTTC. Translating it yields CSASEGRVTF.